This TCR beta chain was documented in a study of T-cell reconstitution after alpha-beta-depleted transplantation in children. V shed 2 bases and J shed 5 bases, with 10 bases lying between them. From germline, CDR1 is SEHNR and CDR2 FQNEAQ (reference sequence). The CDR3 is made up of 14 amino acids. Unique molecular identifiers tagged the TCRbeta library. TCRdb used MiXCR to reprocess the PCR reads, holding one entry per CDR3 protein. Here the sample spans hundreds of thousands of distinct CDR3 sequences, about an eighth being singletons. The sequence was collected from a human donor who donated a stem cell graft to a child with Fanconi anemia. The V gene is TRBV7-9, the J gene TRBJ1-5, with a weak D call TRBD1 (5 bases). The material sequenced was PBMCs, taken from the stem cell graft. The CDR3 bases are TGTGCCAGCAGCTTAAAAGGGGTAGATCAGCCCCAGCATTTT. Amino acid sequence: CASSLKGVDQPQHF.